The clone carrying this T cell receptor beta chain has only a few counts. Its antigen is as yet unknown. Sequencing used immunoSEQ multiplex PCR; TCRdb keeps in-frame clones, though not all of them. The sample includes about 30,000 clones, over 60% of them seen just once. The entry originates in a study of OX40 agonist ivuxolimab in advanced cancers. Study-level information: The patients received ivuxolimab by intravenous route every 2 weeks at 0.01 to 10 mg/kg. From 23 to 79 years was the age range, with a mean of about 54 years, and approximately 80% were male.

General study results and limits: Clonal expansion was among the lowest in partial responders at 0.1-3.0 mg/kg, especially CD8+.

The TCR originated in an adult with an advanced solid tumor such as melanoma, head and neck, liver or kidney cancer. The sequencing used CD4+ or CD8+ T cells sorted from blood, collected in a trial of the OX40 agonist ivuxolimab.

The DNA for the CDR3 is TGTGCCAGCAGCTTAGAGGGCGTGGTCTATGGCTACACCTTC. Translating gives CASSLEGVVYGYTF. This chain uses TRBV7-9 with TRBJ1-2; unclear D gene. This CDR3 is 14 amino acids long. Germline CDR1 SEHNR, CDR2 FQNEAQ (reference sequence). The ends were cut back, 1 base at V and 4 bases at J, with 10 bases in the middle.